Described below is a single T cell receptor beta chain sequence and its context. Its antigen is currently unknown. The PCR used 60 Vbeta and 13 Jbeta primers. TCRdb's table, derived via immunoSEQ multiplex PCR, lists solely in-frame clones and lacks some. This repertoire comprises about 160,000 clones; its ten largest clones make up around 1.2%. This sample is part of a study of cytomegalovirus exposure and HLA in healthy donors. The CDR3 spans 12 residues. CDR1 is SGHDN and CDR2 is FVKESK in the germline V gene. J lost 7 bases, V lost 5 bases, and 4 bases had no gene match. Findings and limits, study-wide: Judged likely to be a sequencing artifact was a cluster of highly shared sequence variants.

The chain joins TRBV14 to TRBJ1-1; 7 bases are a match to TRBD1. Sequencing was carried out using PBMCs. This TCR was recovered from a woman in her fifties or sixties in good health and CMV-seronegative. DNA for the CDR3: TGTGCCAGCAGCTCACAGGGGATTGAAGCTTTCTTT. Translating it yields CASSSQGIEAFF.